This TCR beta chain emerged from a study of T-cell reconstitution after alpha-beta-depleted transplantation in children. Study-wide results and caveats: Some patients' high day-60 TCRbeta diversity was attributed to recipient cells surviving conditioning. Reports say that about two months after transplant, the alpha-beta T cells came out of several hundred graft clones that had expanded. Counts and diversity of T cells one year after transplant came mostly from newly produced T cells.

To note about this clonotype: Its cognate antigen is unknown.

This CDR3 spans 14 amino acids. Germline CDR1 reads SGHVS; CDR2 reads FNYEAQ. The ends were cut back, 5 bases at V and 5 bases at J, with 12 bases in the middle. Unique molecular identifiers were used in preparing the TCRbeta library. One entry per CDR3 protein results from TCRdb running MiXCR on the PCR reads. The sample shows about 58,000 distinct CDR3 sequences, about 40% of them seen only once. This sequence originates from a male patient aged 10-17 years who had a stem cell transplant for acute lymphoblastic leukemia, so the T cells may come from the graft donor. V gene TRBV7-6 combines with J gene TRBJ2-2; D call uncertain. Here the sequenced sample was PBMCs, mostly from graft donor cells, taken 360 days after TCRalphabeta/CD19-depleted stem cell transplant. The DNA of the CDR3 is TGTGCCAGCAGCCTCCACCTGGAGACCGGGGAGCTGTTTTTT. It encodes CASSLHLETGELFF.